The 13 T cell receptor beta chains reported below all come from one sample, sequenced in a study of Graves' ophthalmopathy and Graves' hyperthyroidism. Using RNA transcripts, the TCR beta CDR3 regions were amplified. HTBI primers served in a first-round RT-PCR, which a second-round multiplex PCR followed. TCRdb recomputed calls from the multiplex PCR reads with MiXCR, one row per CDR3 protein. The repertoire holds more than 1,000,000 distinct CDR3 sequences, with approximately 35% as singletons. The sequenced material came from peripheral blood or thyroid tissue (not recorded which). The source of these receptors is an adult man with Graves' hyperthyroidism.

Regarding this clonotype: A read error may explain this, as a much larger clone is one base away. Lacking the conserved final phenylalanine or tryptophan, this CDR3 likely reflects a read error. The chain uses TRBV14 and TRBJ1-1, with D unclear. Deletions cut 3 bases from V and 1 base from J, with 6 bases between. The CDR3 runs 13 residues. CDR1 and CDR2 (germline): SGHDN, FVKESK. The chain's CDR3 is CASSHLGNTEAFL. CDR3 nucleotide sequence: TGTGCCAGCAGCCACCTCGGGAACACTGAAGCTTTCCTT.

The rearrangement uses TRBV20-1 and TRBJ1-5; 9 nucleotides line up with TRBD1. The CDR3 extends over 22 amino acids. V was pared by 0 bases and J by 0 bases, with 21 bases of the junction left unmatched. In germline, CDR1 is DFQATT, CDR2 SNEGSKA (reference sequence). The chain's CDR3 is CSARDLGVPGQGKGYSNQPQHF. The CDR3, as DNA: TGCAGTGCTAGAGATCTAGGGGTACCGGGACAGGGAAAAGGGTATAGCAATCAGCCCCAGCATTTT.

This clonotype was picked up many times. This sequence joins TRBV7-4 and TRBJ2-5; D may be TRBD1 (6 bases). This CDR3 is 15 amino acids long. Germline values: CDR1 SGHVT, CDR2 SQSDAQ. V was clipped by 4 bases and J by 2 bases, with 14 bases between them. CDR3 sequence reads: CASSSGGQPQETQYF. In DNA, the CDR3 is TGTGCCAGCAGCTCCGGCGGACAGCCACAAGAGACCCAGTACTTC.

J is TRBJ1-5 and V is TRBV15; 11 bases are shared with TRBD1. CDR3 length equals 16 residues. Germline CDR1 and CDR2: LNHNV and YYDKDF (reference sequence). The V gene end was trimmed by 4 bases and the J gene end by 3 bases; junction bases not matched to a gene: 5. In nucleotides, the CDR3 is TGTGCCACCAGCAAGCAGGGACAGGGGGTCAATCAGCCCCAGCATTTT. Amino acids: CATSKQGQGVNQPQHF.

This clonotype was detected a few times. This chain links TRBV5-6 with TRBJ1-3; no definite D call. From germline, CDR1 is SGHDT and CDR2 YYEEEE. This CDR3 is 15 amino acids long. Trimming pared 2 bases from V and 0 bases from J, leaving 9 bases between. The CDR3 nucleotides are TGTGCCAGCAGCTTCGGACCGAGCTCTGGAAACACCATATATTTT. Translating gives CASSFGPSSGNTIYF.

This clonotype was observed many times. This chain connects TRBV7-2 to TRBJ1-5, with D maybe TRBD1 (5 bases). The CDR3 runs to 15 residues. Germline CDR1 and CDR2: SGHTA and FQGNSA. V was cut by 0 bases and J by 7 bases, with 13 bases left in between. The CDR3 spells CASSLAGGSGQPQHF. In DNA, the CDR3 is TGTGCCAGCAGCTTAGCGGGAGGATCAGGGCAGCCCCAGCATTTT.

The V gene is TRBV29-1, the J gene TRBJ2-5, with 7 bases matching TRBD1. The CDR3 contains 14 residues. From germline, CDR1 is SQVTM and CDR2 ANQGSEA. V shed 7 bases and J 2 bases; nucleotides not matched to a gene: 10. In nucleotides, the CDR3 is TGCAGCGCTGTGACAGGGCCAAATCAAGAGACCCAGTACTTC. Its translation: CSAVTGPNQETQYF.

The V gene is TRBV7-9, the J gene TRBJ2-5; possible D gene TRBD2, 6 bases. The V end lost 5 bases, the J end lost 7 bases, and 20 bases lay between the germline ends. The CDR3 has 15 amino acids. CDR1 is SEHNR and CDR2 is FQNEAQ in the germline V gene (reference sequence). CDR3: CASSQDSGSGGTQYF. The CDR3 DNA follows: TGTGCCAGCAGCCAAGATAGCGGCTCTGGGGGGACCCAGTACTTC.

In this sample, this clonotype turned up many times. The CDR3 DNA follows: TGCAGCGTTACTCAGGGGACGACTGGAAACACCATATATTTT. Protein: CSVTQGTTGNTIYF. The chain is built from TRBV29-1 and TRBJ1-3; D is perhaps TRBD1 (6 bases). This CDR3 is built from 14 residues. Between the trimmed V and J ends, which lost 5 bases and 2 bases, there was a span of 13 bases. Germline V CDR1 and CDR2: SQVTM, ANQGSEA.

In its sample, this clonotype was seen many times. The rearrangement joins TRBV6-6 to TRBJ1-5; D gene uncertain. Germline loops: CDR1 MNHNY, CDR2 SVGAGI (reference sequence). CDR3 size: 13 residues. The V end was cut by 3 bases, the J end by 4 bases, with 7 bases between. The CDR3 DNA sequence: TGTGCCAGCAGTTATGCCCCAAATCAGCCCCAGCATTTT. It yields the protein CASSYAPNQPQHF.

The J gene is TRBJ1-3, the V gene TRBV9; 10 bases match TRBD1. Germline V gene sequence: CDR1 SGDLS, CDR2 YYNGEE. The junction had 2 bases not matched to a gene; V was cut back by 0 bases and J by 2 bases. CDR3 length equals 16 residues. The CDR3 coding sequence is TGTGCCAGCAGCGTAGGGGACAGGGGCGCTGGAAACACCATATATTTT. It codes for CASSVGDRGAGNTIYF.

The chain carries TRBV6-4 and TRBJ1-6, with a tentative D call TRBD1 (5 bases). Trimming took off 2 bases at V and 11 bases at J, with 16 bases between the two ends. The CDR3 consists of 15 residues. Germline-derived CDR1 and CDR2 are MRHNA and SNTAGT. The CDR3 region has the DNA TGTGCCAGCAGTGACGGGGCTAGCGGGGACGCACCCCTCCACTTT. It yields the protein CASSDGASGDAPLHF.

The sample holds many counts of this clonotype. The chain couples TRBV29-1 to TRBJ2-2; a possible D gene is TRBD1 (6 bases). With 6 bases removed from V and 1 base from J, the gap between germline ends came to 12 bases. The V gene's germline CDR1 is SQVTM and CDR2 ANQGSEA. This CDR3 comprises 14 residues. For the CDR3, the DNA is TGCAGCGTCCCCCGGGACAAGAACACCGGGGAGCTGTTTTTT. Residues: CSVPRDKNTGELFF.